One T cell receptor beta chain is described in this entry. Its specificity is unknown. This sample was taken from a study of T-cell memory formation after mild COVID-19. General study results and limits: Pre-infection memory carried some responding clones, suggesting that cross-reactive memory joined. Shrinking CD4+ clones were chiefly CM and EM; CD8+ ones were chiefly EMRA. Day 15 to 85 contracting clones showed balanced CD4/CD8; day 15 to 37 expanders favored CD4+.

TCRdb re-called the 5' RACE reads with MiXCR, one entry per CDR3 protein. The repertoire consists of 500,000 to 650,000 distinct CDR3 sequences, with about 20% occurring once and the leading ten covering approximately 8.4%. Sequencing was done on a sample of PBMCs or a T cell subset sorted from them (not recorded which). This clonotype was sampled from an adult woman who had mild COVID-19 (a few samples of this study predate the infection). Cell type and time point are not known.

Here the CDR3 reads CASSLGHGNVNEQYF. The CDR3 region has the DNA TGTGCCAGCAGTTTGGGTCACGGGAATGTTAACGAGCAGTACTTC. This chain links TRBV12-3 or TRBV12-4 with TRBJ2-7, with D possibly matching TRBD2 (5 bases). The CDR3 has 15 amino acids. The V end was cut by 3 bases, the J end by 5 bases, with 17 bases between.